Each of the 8 T cell receptor beta chains below was sequenced from the same sample in a study of OX40 agonist ivuxolimab in advanced cancers. Produced via immunoSEQ multiplex PCR; TCRdb's table is partial and in-frame only. The sample shows 98,000 or so clones, roughly 94% of them seen only once. The sample consisted of CD4+ or CD8+ T cells sorted from blood, taken in a trial of the OX40 agonist ivuxolimab. The receptors here all came from an adult with an advanced solid tumor such as melanoma, head and neck, liver or kidney cancer.

This clone was picked up one time. This chain connects TRBV28 to TRBJ1-1; no reliable D call. The CDR3 consists of 15 residues. V dropped 1 base and J dropped 0 bases, with 9 bases sitting between them. Germline assignment: CDR1 MDHEN and CDR2 SYDVKM. Here the CDR3 reads CASSLSPAMNTEAFF. The CDR3 DNA reads TGTGCCAGCAGTTTATCGCCGGCTATGAACACTGAAGCTTTCTTT.

The V call is TRBV7-2, the J call TRBJ2-2, with no clear D. Germline V gene data show CDR1 as SGHTA and CDR2 as FQGNSA. Trimming shortened V by 5 bases and J by 6 bases, and 13 bases separated the two germline ends. This CDR3 comprises 14 residues. CDR3 loop: CASSPPPIPGELFF. The DNA for the CDR3 is TGTGCCAGCAGCCCCCCACCTATCCCCGGGGAGCTGTTTTTT.

The chain employs TRBV18 and TRBJ1-2, with a weak D call TRBD1 (6 bases). The CDR3 covers 16 residues. V lost 3 bases and J lost 2, with 16 bases in between. Germline V gives CDR1 KGHSH, CDR2 LQKENI. Here the CDR3 reads CASSPMNIDRNYGYTF. The DNA for the CDR3 is TGTGCCAGCTCACCTATGAACATCGACAGGAACTATGGCTACACCTTC.

The rearrangement joins TRBV7-9 to TRBJ1-2; the match to TRBD1 covers 8 bases. J gave up 3 bases and V 5 bases, and 5 bases lay outside the gene matches. The CDR3 is 14 amino acids. Germline V gene sequence: CDR1 SEHNR, CDR2 FQNEAQ (reference sequence). The CDR3 sequence is CASSPKTGDYGYTF. CDR3 coding DNA: TGTGCCAGCAGCCCAAAGACAGGGGACTATGGCTACACCTTC.

The rearrangement joins TRBV19 to TRBJ1-2; tentatively, D is TRBD1 (5 bases). Between the trimmed V and J ends, which lost 3 bases and 2 bases, there was a span of 10 bases. Germline CDR1 and CDR2: LNHDA and SQIVND (reference sequence). The CDR3 has 14 residues. CDR3: CASSIRRGNYGYTF. CDR3 sequence (DNA): TGTGCCAGTAGTATCCGCCGGGGGAACTATGGCTACACCTTC.

The chain has TRBV27 and TRBJ1-1, with a weak D call TRBD1 (5 bases). The V end lost 6 bases, the J end lost 1 base, and 12 bases lay between the germline ends. Germline assignment: CDR1 MNHEY and CDR2 SMNVEV (reference sequence). The CDR3 runs 14 residues. Here the CDR3 reads CASRDSPGNTEAFF. Here the CDR3 DNA reads TGTGCCAGCAGAGACAGTCCCGGGAACACTGAAGCTTTCTTT.

The V call is TRBV9, the J call TRBJ1-2; D might be TRBD1 (5 bases). The V end was cut by 5 bases, the J end by 7 bases, with 9 bases between. Germline lookup yields CDR1 SGDLS and CDR2 YYNGEE. This CDR3 contains 11 residues. This CDR3 is CASSPGGGYTF. CDR3 coding DNA: TGTGCCAGCAGTCCGGGGGGTGGCTACACCTTC.

V and J are TRBV11-2 and TRBJ1-3; D uncertain. The ends were cut back, 3 bases at V and 4 bases at J, with 10 bases in the middle. Per germline, CDR1 SGHAT and CDR2 FQNNGV. The CDR3 is made up of 14 amino acids. The CDR3 sequence: CASSFPGRGNTIYF. The DNA of the CDR3 is TGTGCCAGCAGCTTTCCTGGCCGGGGAAACACCATATATTTT. Looking up the rest from reference TRBV11-2 and TRBJ1-3 gives the full variable domain: EAGVAQSPRYKIIEKRQSVAFWCNPISGHATLYWYQQILGQGPKLLIQFQNNGVVDDSQLPKDRFSAERLKGVDSTLKIQPAKLEDSAVYLCASSFPGRGNTIYFGEGSWLTVV.